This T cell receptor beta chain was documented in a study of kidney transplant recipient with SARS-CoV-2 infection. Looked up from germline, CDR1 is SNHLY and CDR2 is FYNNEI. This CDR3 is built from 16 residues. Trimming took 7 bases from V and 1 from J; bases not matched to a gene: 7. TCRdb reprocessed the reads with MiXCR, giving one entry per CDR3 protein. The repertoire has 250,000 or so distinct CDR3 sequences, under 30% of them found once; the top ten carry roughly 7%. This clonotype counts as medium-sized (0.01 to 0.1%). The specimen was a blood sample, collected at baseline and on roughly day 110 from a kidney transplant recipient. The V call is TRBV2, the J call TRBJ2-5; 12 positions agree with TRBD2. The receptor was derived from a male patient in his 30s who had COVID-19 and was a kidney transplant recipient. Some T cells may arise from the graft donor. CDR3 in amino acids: CASTRTSGTIQETQYF. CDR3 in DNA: TGTGCCAGCACTCGGACTAGCGGGACAATCCAAGAGACCCAGTACTTC.